The T cell receptor (beta chain) under discussion was sequenced for a study of shared clonotypes between healthy human individuals. Points from the study as a whole: Clonotypes which were not shared had lower generation probabilities than clonotypes that all four donors shared. Sampling covered nothing but blood. Tissue TCR repertoires likely differ from those found in blood.

Deep-level settings were used for running the assay. Measured with immunoSEQ multiplex PCR; TCRdb has only the in-frame clones, and not every one. The profile covers around 940,000 clones, with 60% to 85% appearing a single time and about 1.5% taken by the ten largest. Donors comprised only Caucasian adults living in Nashville, Tennessee. Worth noting for this clone: As yet, its antigen is unknown.

In germline, CDR1 is SGHNT, CDR2 YYREEE (reference sequence). The length of the CDR3 is 18 residues. J lost 3 bases, V lost 6 bases, and 12 bases had no gene match. This sequence was found in a man younger than 30 in good health. This chain connects TRBV5-4 to TRBJ2-1, with 13 bases fitting TRBD2. Sequencing was carried out using memory CD4+ T cells sorted from blood. Indicated subset: CD45RA-negative fraction. CDR3 DNA: TGTGCCAGCAACCTAAGACTAGCGGGGGGCCCTAACTACAATGAGCAGTTCTTC. Translation gives CASNLRLAGGPNYNEQFF.